These T cell receptor beta chains were read from a single sample in a study of OX40 agonist ivuxolimab in advanced cancers. TCRdb's copy holds only in-frame clones and misses some; the assay was immunoSEQ multiplex PCR. The top ten clones hold approximately 0.63% of a sample with about 73,000 clones, about 89% of them seen once. Sequencing used CD4+ or CD8+ T cells sorted from blood, obtained in a trial of the OX40 agonist ivuxolimab. These receptors originate from an adult with an advanced solid tumor such as melanoma, head and neck, liver or kidney cancer. Both conserved end residues are part of each CDR3. A D gene is named only where the DNA matches it firmly. Expanded clones are given a class, and other clones once, few, many or no size at all.

clone_size	j_call	v_call	d_call	cdr3_nt	cdr3_aa
.	TRBJ2-1	TRBV19	TRBD1	TGTGCCAGTACCGACCTGAGGACAGGGTACAATGAGCAGTTCTTC	CASTDLRTGYNEQFF
.	TRBJ1-1	TRBV6-1	TRBD1	TGTGCCAGCAGGAGACAGGGAGTCACTGAAGCTTTCTTT	CASRRQGVTEAFF
.	TRBJ2-7	TRBV2	.	TGTGCCAGCAGGGGGCTCTCGACCTACGAGCAGTACTTC	CASRGLSTYEQYF
.	TRBJ1-2	TRBV25-1	.	TGTGCCAGCATGAAGGGCTTTAACTATGGCTACACCTTC	CASMKGFNYGYTF
.	TRBJ1-6	TRBV27	TRBD1	TGTGCCAGCAGTTTATTTGCAGGGGGCTCCTATAATTCACCCCTCCACTTT	CASSLFAGGSYNSPLHF
.	TRBJ1-2	TRBV15	TRBD1	TGTGCCACCAGCAGAGAGGCGGGACAGGGGACCAACTATGGCTACACCTTC	CATSREAGQGTNYGYTF
.	TRBJ1-5	TRBV7-2	.	TGTGCCAGCCGCCGGGACAGCAATCAGCCCCAGCATTTT	CASRRDSNQPQHF
.	TRBJ1-1	TRBV4-1	.	TGCGCCAGCAGCCAGCCACAGGGTATATACACTGAAGCTTTCTTT	CASSQPQGIYTEAFF
.	TRBJ1-1	TRBV29-1	.	TGCAGCGTTGATGGCCTTGGCACTGAAGCTTTCTTT	CSVDGLGTEAFF
.	TRBJ1-1	TRBV5-1	.	TGCGCCAGCAGCCCGGGGTTCTGGACACAAAACACTGAAGCTTTCTTT	CASSPGFWTQNTEAFF
.	TRBJ2-5	TRBV5-1	.	TGCGCCAGCAGCCGACCTCCAGGGAGGCAAGAGACCCAGTACTTC	CASSRPPGRQETQYF
once	TRBJ1-2	TRBV6-6	.	TGTGCCAGCACTCAGGGCCTGGACTCTGGCTACACCTTC	CASTQGLDSGYTF
.	TRBJ2-1	TRBV19	.	TGTGCCAGTAGATCCCCCAGAAGCGGAGGCCCTAGCTCCTACAATGAGCAGTTCTTC	CASRSPRSGGPSSYNEQFF
.	TRBJ1-5	TRBV11-2	.	TGTGCCAGCAGCTTAGCAGGAGAACACAATCAGCCCCAGCATTTT	CASSLAGEHNQPQHF
once	TRBJ2-5	TRBV20-1	.	TGCAGTGCTAGAGATCGTGAGACCCAGTACTTC	CSARDRETQYF
.	TRBJ2-3	TRBV7-6	.	TGTGCCAGCAGCCAGAACCAGGTGGATACGCAGTATTTT	CASSQNQVDTQYF
.	TRBJ2-3	TRBV6-9	.	TGTGCCAGCCCCGGGGGAGATACGCAGTATTTT	CASPGGDTQYF
few	TRBJ1-1	TRBV28	TRBD1	TGTGCCAGCAACGGGGGCGACAGGGCCAAGAACACTGAAGCTTTCTTT	CASNGGDRAKNTEAFF
.	TRBJ2-5	TRBV7-8	.	TGTGCCAGCAGCTTAGAGGGGCAGACCCAGTACTTC	CASSLEGQTQYF
.	TRBJ1-1	TRBV28	TRBD1	TGTGCCAGCAGTTTGATAGGGGGCGGCACTGAAGCTTTCTTT	CASSLIGGGTEAFF
few	TRBJ1-4	TRBV5-4	TRBD1	TGTGCCAGCAGCTCAGGGGGCCGCTTTGGGGAAAAACTGTTTTTT	CASSSGGRFGEKLFF
.	TRBJ1-6	TRBV25-1	TRBD1	TGTGCCAGCAGTTCCCGGACAGGGGGTAATTCACCCCTCCACTTT	CASSSRTGGNSPLHF
.	TRBJ1-4	TRBV28	.	TGTGCCAGCCGGGGGGGGACGGGTGAAAAACTGTTTTTT	CASRGGTGEKLFF
once	TRBJ1-1	TRBV6-5	TRBD1	TGTGCCAGCAGTCTTCAGGGGGCAGACACTGAAGCTTTCTTT	CASSLQGADTEAFF
.	TRBJ2-5	TRBV19	TRBD2	TGTGCCAGTAGTATAGTAACACTAGCGGGGACCCAAGAGACCCAGTACTTC	CASSIVTLAGTQETQYF
.	TRBJ1-2	TRBV7-9	TRBD1	TGTGCCAGCAGCCGAAGGACAGGGAGGATTAACTATGGCTACACCTTC	CASSRRTGRINYGYTF
.	TRBJ2-5	TRBV7-9	TRBD2	TGTGCCAGCAGCCCTACACTAGCGGGGGGCCAAGAGACCCAGTACTTC	CASSPTLAGGQETQYF
.	TRBJ2-1	TRBV6-4	.	TGTGCCAGCAGTGTGGAGGTGAGCAATGAGCAGTTCTTC	CASSVEVSNEQFF
.	TRBJ2-5	TRBV2	.	TGTGCCAGCAGTGAAAGGGGTAGAGGCCAAGAGACCCAGTACTTC	CASSERGRGQETQYF
.	TRBJ2-1	TRBV6-6	.	TGTGCCAGCAGTCCATCTCGGGGCTCCGGCAATGAGCAGTTCTTC	CASSPSRGSGNEQFF
.	TRBJ2-1	TRBV7-9	.	TGTGCCAGCAGCCTCTTGTCCGGAAACAATGAGCAGTTCTTC	CASSLLSGNNEQFF
once	TRBJ1-2	TRBV6-1	TRBD1	TGTGCCAGCAGTGGTACAGGGGGCAACTATGGCTACACCTTC	CASSGTGGNYGYTF
.	TRBJ2-1	TRBV28	.	TGTGCCACCCTCGTTGTACAGGGCTCCTACAATGAGCAGTTCTTC	CATLVVQGSYNEQFF
.	TRBJ2-7	TRBV7-8	.	TGTGCCAGCAGCTTAGCTTTAGCAGGGTCTATGGCCTACGAGCAGTACTTC	CASSLALAGSMAYEQYF
once	TRBJ2-2	TRBV28	.	TGTGCCAGCCAGTTGTTGCTCCTTGGGGGCACCGGGGAGCTGTTTTTT	CASQLLLLGGTGELFF